The following is a T cell receptor beta chain sequence with its context. Its antigen is unknown. This record comes from a study of T-cell memory formation after mild COVID-19. Findings and limits, study-wide: Some clones that responded turned up in pre-infection memory, which suggests that cross-reactive memory joined in. CD4+ contracting clones were mainly CM and EM; CD8+ ones, EMRA.

TCRdb passed the 5' RACE reads through MiXCR, listing each CDR3 protein once. In the table there are fewer than 350,000 distinct CDR3 sequences, 14% of which are singletons. V lost 4 bases and J 4 bases, leaving 14 bases between the germline ends. This CDR3 is 15 amino acids long. Germline V lookup: CDR1 LGHNT, CDR2 FRNRAP. The TCR sequence derives from a young man who had mild COVID-19 (a few samples of this study predate the infection). Cell type and time point are not known. Sequenced: PBMCs or a T cell subset sorted from them (not recorded which). The V call is TRBV12-5, the J call TRBJ2-1; tentative D call: TRBD2 (6 bases). CDR3 bases: TGTGCTAGTGGTTCCGGCGGGGTGGGGTACAATGAGCAGTTCTTC. It translates to CASGSGGVGYNEQFF.